The clone carrying this T cell receptor beta chain was recorded at least ten times. Its antigen remains unknown. Trimming stripped 8 bases from V and 1 base from J, with 20 bases between. This CDR3 is built from 16 residues. Germline V gives CDR1 LNHDA, CDR2 SQIVND (reference sequence). Patients were excluded because of uncontrolled infection, other autoimmune disease, pregnancy or lactation. This entry is derived from a study of T cells in Graves' hyperthyroidism and ophthalmopathy. Study findings and constraints: In simple terms, a model built on 13 V-J features told ophthalmopathy apart from stable hyperthyroidism.

RNA transcripts served as the template for amplifying TCR beta CDR3 regions. First-round RT-PCR with HTBI primers amplified the TCR CDR3 region. One entry per CDR3 protein, called by TCRdb with MiXCR from the multiplex PCR reads. The sample gives 35,000 to 40,000 distinct CDR3 sequences, 49% of which show up once; about 6% is in the top ten. The sequenced sample consisted of blood. The gene calls are TRBV19 and TRBJ1-1; the D gene is possibly TRBD1 (6 bases). This sequence originates from a woman aged 50 to 60 with Graves' hyperthyroidism that later progressed to Graves' ophthalmopathy. The CDR3 region is CASESHAGTPNTEAFF. The CDR3 region has the DNA TGTGCCAGTGAAAGCCATGCCGGGACACCGAACACTGAAGCTTTCTTT. Together with reference TRBV19 and TRBJ1-1, the CDR3 gives the full variable domain: DGGITQSPKYLFRKEGQNVTLSCEQNLNHDAMYWYRQDPGQGLRLIYYSQIVNDFQKGDIAEGYSVSREKKESFPLTVTSAQKNPTAFYLCASESHAGTPNTEAFFGQGTRLTVV.